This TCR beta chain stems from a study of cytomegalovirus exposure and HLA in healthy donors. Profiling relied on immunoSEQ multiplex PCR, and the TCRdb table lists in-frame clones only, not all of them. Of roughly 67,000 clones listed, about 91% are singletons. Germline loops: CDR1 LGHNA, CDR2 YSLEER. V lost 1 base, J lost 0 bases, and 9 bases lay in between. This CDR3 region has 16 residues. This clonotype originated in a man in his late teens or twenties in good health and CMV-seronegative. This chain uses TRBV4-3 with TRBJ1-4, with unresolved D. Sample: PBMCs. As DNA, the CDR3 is TGCGCCAGCAGCCAAGGCTGGGCAACAACTAATGAAAAACTGTTTTTT. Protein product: CASSQGWATTNEKLFF.